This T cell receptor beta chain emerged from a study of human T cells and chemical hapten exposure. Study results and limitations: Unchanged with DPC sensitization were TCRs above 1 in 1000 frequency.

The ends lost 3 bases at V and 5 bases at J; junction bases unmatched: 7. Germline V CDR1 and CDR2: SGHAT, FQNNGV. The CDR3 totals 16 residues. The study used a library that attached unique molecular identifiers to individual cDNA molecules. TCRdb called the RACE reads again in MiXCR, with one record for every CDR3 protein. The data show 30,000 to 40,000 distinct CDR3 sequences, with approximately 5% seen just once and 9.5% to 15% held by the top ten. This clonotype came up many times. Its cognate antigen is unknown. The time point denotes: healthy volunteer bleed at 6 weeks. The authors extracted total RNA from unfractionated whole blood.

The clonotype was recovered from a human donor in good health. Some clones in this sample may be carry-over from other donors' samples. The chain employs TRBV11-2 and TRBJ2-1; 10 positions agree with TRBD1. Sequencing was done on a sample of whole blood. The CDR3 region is CASSFSMTGGHNEQFF. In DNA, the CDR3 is TGTGCCAGCAGCTTCTCCATGACAGGGGGCCACAATGAGCAGTTCTTC.